This T cell receptor beta chain was identified during a study of T-cell memory formation after mild COVID-19. Study in general: Across donors, TCR clusters were largely donor specific. Study-level results: The appearance of some responding clones in pre-infection memory suggested that cross-reactive memory joined. Still unconfirmed is whether the second-wave clones peaking on day 37 recognized SARS-CoV-2.

5'RACE with constant-segment primers yielded barcoded, UMI-tagged TCR alpha and TCR beta cDNA libraries. From the 5' RACE reads, TCRdb called clonotypes with MiXCR, one entry per CDR3 protein. The sample records 280,000 or so distinct CDR3 sequences, approximately 8% being singletons. After removal of 5 bases from V and 5 bases from J, the junction contained 10 bases not matched to a gene. The CDR3 length is 17 residues. Germline V gene lookup returns CDR1 MNHEY and CDR2 SVGAGI. A remark on this clonotype: No antigen is known for it.

The chain employs TRBV6-5 and TRBJ2-3; TRBD2 aligns across 13 bases. This sequence was found in a man in his late teens or twenties who had mild COVID-19 (a few samples of this study predate the infection). Cell type and time point are not known. The sample consisted of PBMCs or a T cell subset sorted from them (not recorded which). CDR3 nucleotides: TGTGCCAGCAGTCGCACTAGCGGGGGGGCCCGAGGAGATACGCAGTATTTT. Encoded protein: CASSRTSGGARGDTQYF.